This TCR beta chain was recorded in a study of cytomegalovirus exposure and HLA in healthy donors. The study's findings and limits: V- and J-gene trimming of TCR beta was linked (in a later analysis) to a missense DCLRE1C variant.

The germline V gene encodes CDR1 SGHRS and CDR2 YFSETQ. The CDR3 spans 17 residues. With 4 bases removed from V and 2 bases from J, the gap between germline ends came to 19 bases. A multiplex PCR was run with 60 Vbeta primers and 13 Jbeta primers. Data came from immunoSEQ multiplex PCR; TCRdb stores just in-frame clones and leaves some out. The sample lists about 100,000 clones, about 75% occurring once. Comment on this clone: Its antigen is as yet unknown.

The chain couples TRBV5-1 to TRBJ1-5; D may be TRBD1 (6 bases). Sequencing was carried out using PBMCs. The TCR was taken from a man aged 60 to 75 in good health and CMV-seropositive. The CDR3 loop reads CASSPEAGAVGNQPQHF. In DNA, the CDR3 is TGCGCCAGCAGCCCGGAGGCGGGGGCGGTCGGCAATCAGCCCCAGCATTTT.